This entry describes one TCR beta chain. In this sample, this clonotype turned up many times. It has no known antigen specificity. Base-call qualities are not available, and no considerably larger clone is one nucleotide away. Set within a cohort of healthcare workers in London, UK, this nested case-control study involved weekly PCR testing of nasopharyngeal swabs along with blood sampling. Between 23 and 31 March 2020, the week of the UK lockdown, healthcare workers were enrolled and then followed up weekly for as long as 16 weeks. Libraries were built with 5' RACE. The listed sequencing device is NextSeq 500. In the TCR library protocol, unique molecular identifiers were attached to individual cDNA molecules to correct for PCR bias and sequencing error. Both TCR alpha and beta chains were sequenced, and tight co-correlation was observed between alpha and beta sequence abundances in each sample. On the study's bioinformatics: Decombinator V4 was used to perform V gene, J gene and CDR3 annotation of TCR sequences. TCRs were defined as expanded if a significant change between any two time points was detected under a Poisson model with p below 0.0001. TCR abundances were normalised to the total number of TCRs sequenced in each sample and reported as counts per million. VDJdb, accessed 1 November 2021, was searched for CMV, EBV and SARS-CoV-2 annotated TCRs, excluding TCRs annotated for multiple antigens. TCRdb trimmed the raw reads at Q25, called clones with MiXCR and kept productive beta chains. One record per CDR3 amino acid sequence lists the most common genes and DNA. TCRdb's processing, not the authors' own work, is the source of the V and J calls. The sample includes under 80,000 distinct CDR3 sequences, with approximately 10% observed a single time. The top ten clones comprise 3.5% to 4% of the sample.

The entry originates in a study of early T cells in non-severe SARS-CoV-2 infection listed by TCRdb under 2021. About the full investigation: Because TCR sequencing was done on bulk RNA from unsorted whole blood, the alpha and beta chains could not be paired. Study-wide conclusions, independent of this receptor: VDJdb matching was skewed toward anti-spike CD8 responses, so virus-specific expansions were likely underestimated and private and CD4 specificities were missed.

The sequence came from an adult who was a healthcare worker with PCR-confirmed SARS-CoV-2 infection or an uninfected control (not recorded which). The sample comprised whole blood.

The nucleotide sequence is given as TGCGCCAGCAGTGCACCACCGCGACTAGCAGGCTGGAGAGAGACCCAGTACTTC. Protein translation: CASSAPPRLAGWRETQYF. The chain joins TRBV10-2 to TRBJ2-5, with 7 junctional bases fitting TRBD2. Reading from cysteine to phenylalanine, the CDR3 counts 18 amino acids. The CDR3 DNA has 54 bases and is translated from base 1. CDR1 and CDR2, looked up from the germline V gene, are WSHSY and SAAADI. V and J are trimmed by 4 bases and 4 bases, and the gene matches miss 18 bases of the junction.